This entry describes one TCR beta chain. This sample was included in a study of blood T cell repertoires in COVID-19. V was clipped by 4 bases and J by 3 bases; unmatched bases: 6. Per the germline V gene, CDR1 is LGHNA and CDR2 is YNFKEQ. The length of the CDR3 is 16 residues. TCRdb's table, derived via immunoSEQ multiplex PCR, lists solely in-frame clones and lacks some. The sample holds 470,000 or so clones, approximately 83% seen once. This sequence was found in a human donor in a cohort sampled during active COVID-19. The chain couples TRBV4-2 to TRBJ1-2, with 12 bases identical to TRBD1. Sequencing was carried out using peripheral blood. CDR3 bases: TGTGCCAGCAGCCCGGCCGGGACAGGGGGCTACTATGGCTACACCTTC. It translates to CASSPAGTGGYYGYTF.